The rows below give T cell receptor beta chains drawn from one sample of a study of a mutant IDH1 vaccine in newly diagnosed glioma. Assay used: immunoSEQ multiplex PCR; TCRdb lists only in-frame clones, some missing. The sample lists about 24,000 clones, approximately 93% seen once, with just over 9% in the top ten. This material consisted of PBMCs, taken from a glioma patient treated with radiotherapy, temozolomide or both. These receptors were obtained from a man aged 30-40 years with glioma. CDR3s include the opening cysteine and the closing phenylalanine or tryptophan. D genes are given only for firm matches. Clone sizes are given selectively: once, few, many, or a class where the clone is expanded.

CDR3,DNA,D,J,size,V
CASSGPIEKLFF,TGTGCCAGCAGCGGCCCAATTGAAAAACTGTTTTTT,-,TRBJ1-4,-,TRBV13
CASSYSLGPTTGELFF,TGTGCCAGCAGTTACTCTCTAGGCCCTACCACCGGGGAGCTGTTTTTT,-,TRBJ2-2,-,TRBV6-5
CASSLSTTEGLIYGYTF,TGTGCCAGCAGTTTATCCACGACAGAGGGCCTCATCTATGGCTACACCTTC,-,TRBJ1-2,-,TRBV28
CASSPRWASSYNEQFF,TGTGCCAGCTCACCAAGGTGGGCTAGCTCCTACAATGAGCAGTTCTTC,-,TRBJ2-1,-,TRBV18
CASSVGDRDNQPQHF,TGCGCCAGCAGCGTGGGGGACAGAGACAATCAGCCCCAGCATTTT,TRBD1,TRBJ1-5,-,TRBV5-1
CASSRNGYSGNTIYF,TGTGCCAGCAGCCGCAACGGTTACTCTGGAAACACCATATATTTT,-,TRBJ1-3,-,TRBV11-3
CASSLVVNEQFF,TGCGCCAGCAGCTTGGTAGTCAATGAGCAGTTCTTC,-,TRBJ2-1,-,TRBV5-1
CASSRPPNSPLHF,TGTGCCAGCAGTCGGCCTCCTAATTCACCCCTCCACTTT,-,TRBJ1-6,-,TRBV5-6
CASRDSAYEQYF,TGTGCCAGCAGGGACAGTGCCTACGAGCAGTACTTC,-,TRBJ2-7,-,TRBV28
CASSRTGATYEQYF,TGTGCCAGCAGTCGGACAGGGGCGACCTACGAGCAGTACTTC,TRBD1,TRBJ2-7,-,TRBV6-5
CASSPVTIEKLFF,TGTGCCAGCTCACCGGTTACAATTGAAAAACTGTTTTTT,-,TRBJ1-4,few,TRBV18
CASSGTSGNTGELFF,TGTGCCAGCAGTGGGACTAGCGGTAACACCGGGGAGCTGTTTTTT,TRBD2,TRBJ2-2,few,TRBV6-4
CSAVLPGGYTF,TGCAGTGCTGTCCTCCCGGGGGGCTACACCTTC,-,TRBJ1-2,-,TRBV20-1
CASSFPEDRGLSSTEAFF,TGTGCCAGCAGCTTTCCGGAAGACAGGGGGCTGTCGAGCACTGAAGCTTTCTTT,TRBD1,TRBJ1-1,-,TRBV7-9
CASSARVTGANVLTF,TGCGCCAGCAGCGCCAGGGTTACTGGGGCCAACGTCCTGACTTTC,-,TRBJ2-6,-,TRBV5-1
CASSRDRFVNEQFF,TGTGCCAGCAGCCGAGACAGGTTTGTAAATGAGCAGTTCTTC,-,TRBJ2-1,-,TRBV14
CASSLWDSTNYGYTF,TGTGCCAGCAGCTTGTGGGACAGCACCAACTATGGCTACACCTTC,TRBD1,TRBJ1-2,-,TRBV5-4
CASSHSGGGRDTQYF,TGTGCCAGCAGCCACAGCGGAGGGGGCAGAGATACGCAGTATTTT,-,TRBJ2-3,-,TRBV7-9
CAWSKVQGRQYF,TGTGCCTGGAGTAAAGTCCAGGGCCGGCAGTACTTC,-,TRBJ2-7,-,TRBV30
CASSLGWGSYNEQFF,TGTGCCAGCAGCTTGGGGTGGGGATCCTACAATGAGCAGTTCTTC,-,TRBJ2-1,-,TRBV7-2
CASSLPVGLAGDSYEQYF,TGTGCCAGCAGCTTACCGGTCGGGCTAGCGGGAGATTCCTACGAGCAGTACTTC,TRBD2,TRBJ2-7,-,TRBV7-9
CARGLGGTEAFF,TGTGCCAGGGGACTAGGGGGGACTGAAGCTTTCTTT,-,TRBJ1-1,-,TRBV6-4
CASSYESSSYEQYF,TGTGCCAGCTCGTACGAATCGAGCTCCTACGAGCAGTACTTC,-,TRBJ2-7,once,TRBV18
CASSEQGAMNTEAFF,TGTGCCAGCAGCGAACAGGGGGCTATGAACACTGAAGCTTTCTTT,TRBD1,TRBJ1-1,-,TRBV2
CASSPFAGGYEQYF,TGTGCCAGCAGTCCCTTTGCGGGAGGTTACGAGCAGTACTTC,TRBD2,TRBJ2-7,-,TRBV27
CASSTLQTGLDEQYF,TGTGCCAGCAGCACTTTACAGACAGGGCTAGACGAGCAGTACTTC,TRBD1,TRBJ2-7,-,TRBV5-4
CASSLVRGVGTEAFF,TGTGCCAGCAGCTTAGTTCGAGGGGTGGGGACTGAAGCTTTCTTT,-,TRBJ1-1,-,TRBV11-2
CAISGQGGLSTDTQYF,TGTGCCATCAGTGGACAAGGGGGCCTTAGCACAGATACGCAGTATTTT,TRBD1,TRBJ2-3,-,TRBV10-3
CASTVGLAGGLGETQYF,TGTGCCAGCACCGTGGGGCTAGCGGGAGGGCTAGGGGAGACCCAGTACTTC,TRBD2,TRBJ2-5,-,TRBV5-6
CASSIPWDRAHGYTF,TGTGCCAGTAGTATTCCCTGGGACAGGGCTCATGGCTACACCTTC,TRBD1,TRBJ1-2,few,TRBV19
CASSHGNGEETQYF,TGTGCCAGCAGCCATGGGAACGGAGAAGAGACCCAGTACTTC,-,TRBJ2-5,-,TRBV7-7
CASSQGASYEQYF,TGTGCCAGCTCACAGGGGGCCTCCTACGAGCAGTACTTC,TRBD1,TRBJ2-7,-,TRBV18
CASSQDQLIYEQYF,TGCGCCAGCAGCCAAGACCAACTAATCTACGAGCAGTACTTC,-,TRBJ2-7,-,TRBV4-1
CASSYPGTPGGTQYF,TGTGCCAGCAGTTACCCCGGGACCCCCGGTGGTACGCAGTATTTT,-,TRBJ2-3,-,TRBV6-6
CASIRPGQGSTEAFF,TGTGCCAGCATCAGACCGGGACAGGGAAGCACTGAAGCTTTCTTT,TRBD1,TRBJ1-1,-,TRBV2
CASSPESGVYGYTF,TGTGCCAGCAGCCCAGAATCCGGGGTCTATGGCTACACCTTC,-,TRBJ1-2,-,TRBV2
CASSPPRLPGGDGYTF,TGCGCCAGCAGCCCCCCCCGGCTGCCGGGCGGTGATGGCTACACCTTC,-,TRBJ1-2,-,TRBV5-1
CSARPLAGGDTQYF,TGCAGCGCCCGGCCCCTAGCGGGAGGAGATACGCAGTATTTT,TRBD2,TRBJ2-3,few,TRBV29-1
CASSLAPPADTEAFF,TGCGCCAGCAGCTTGGCGCCCCCCGCCGATACTGAAGCTTTCTTT,-,TRBJ1-1,-,TRBV5-1
CASSPLINMNTEAFF,TGTGCCAGCAGTCCCCTGATAAATATGAACACTGAAGCTTTCTTT,-,TRBJ1-1,-,TRBV27
CASGTGTGKETQYF,TGTGCTAGTGGTACCGGGACAGGGAAAGAGACCCAGTACTTC,TRBD1,TRBJ2-5,-,TRBV12-5
CATSRDRGSGANVLTF,TGTGCCACCAGCAGAGATAGGGGATCCGGGGCCAACGTCCTGACTTTC,-,TRBJ2-6,-,TRBV15
CASSPYGQRNTEAFF,TGTGCCAGCAGCCCCTACGGACAGAGGAACACTGAAGCTTTCTTT,-,TRBJ1-1,-,TRBV11-2
CASSLGVSQPQHF,TGTGCCAGCAGCTTAGGCGTGAGTCAGCCCCAGCATTTT,-,TRBJ1-5,-,TRBV11-2
CASSHGQRGSYEQYF,TGTGCCAGCAGCCATGGACAGAGGGGCTCCTACGAGCAGTACTTC,-,TRBJ2-7,once,TRBV5-5